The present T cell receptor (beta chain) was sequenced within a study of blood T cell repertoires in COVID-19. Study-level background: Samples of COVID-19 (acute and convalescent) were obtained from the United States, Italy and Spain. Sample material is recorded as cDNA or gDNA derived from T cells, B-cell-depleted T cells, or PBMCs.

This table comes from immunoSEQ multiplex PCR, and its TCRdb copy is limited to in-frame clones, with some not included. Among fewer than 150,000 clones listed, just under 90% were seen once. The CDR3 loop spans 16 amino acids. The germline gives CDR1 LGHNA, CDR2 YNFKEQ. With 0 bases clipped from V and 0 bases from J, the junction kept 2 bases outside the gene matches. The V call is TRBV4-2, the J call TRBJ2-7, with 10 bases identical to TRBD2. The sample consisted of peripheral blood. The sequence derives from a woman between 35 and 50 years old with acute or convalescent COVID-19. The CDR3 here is CASSQDRLAGSYEQYF. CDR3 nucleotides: TGTGCCAGCAGCCAAGATAGACTAGCGGGCTCCTACGAGCAGTACTTC.